This T cell receptor (beta chain) was documented in a study of shared clonotypes between healthy human individuals. For the study at large: Those who served as donors were a couple of women and a few men between the ages of 18 and 49.

General study points: Non-shared clonotypes had lower generation probabilities than clonotypes shared by all four sorted-subset donors.

Only CD45RO-negative cells positively selected for CCR7 counted as naive CD8 cells, so terminally differentiated effector memory CD45RA+ cells were excluded. Replicate PCRs run on sorted subsets employed roughly 190 ng DNA, around 31,000 T cell genomes. Here immunoSEQ multiplex PCR was the method, and the copy in TCRdb shows in-frame clones only, minus some. The repertoire holds around 1.9 million clones, 85% to 95% seen once, with over 1.5% in the top ten. In its sample, this clone was seen once. Its antigen remains unknown. Germline trimming cut 6 bases from V and 4 bases from J; bases unmatched to any gene: 7. The CDR3 is 15 amino acids. Germline V gives CDR1 MNHNS, CDR2 SASEGT.

The sequencing sample was made of naive CD8+ T cells from PBMCs. The source of this sequence is a man in his late teens or twenties in good health. Some clones in this sample may be carry-over from other donors' samples. V is TRBV6-1 and J is TRBJ2-1; TRBD2 agrees at 9 bases. The CDR3 region is CASRSGTSRYNEQFF. The CDR3 nucleotides are TGTGCCAGCAGGAGCGGGACTAGCCGGTACAATGAGCAGTTCTTC.